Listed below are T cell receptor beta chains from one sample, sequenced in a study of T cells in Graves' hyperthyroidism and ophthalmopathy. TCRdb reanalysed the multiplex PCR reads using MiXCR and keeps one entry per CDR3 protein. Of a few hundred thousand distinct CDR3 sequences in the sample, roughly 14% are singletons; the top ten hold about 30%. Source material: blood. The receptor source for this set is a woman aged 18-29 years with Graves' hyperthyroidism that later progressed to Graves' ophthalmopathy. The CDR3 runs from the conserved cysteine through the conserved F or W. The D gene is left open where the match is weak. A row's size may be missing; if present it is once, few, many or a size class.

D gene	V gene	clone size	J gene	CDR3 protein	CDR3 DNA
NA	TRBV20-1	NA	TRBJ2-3	CSARGGGGMVADTQYF	TGCAGTGCTCGGGGCGGGGGCGGGATGGTCGCAGATACGCAGTATTTT
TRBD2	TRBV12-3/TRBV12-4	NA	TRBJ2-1	CASSDSGPSGRLDEQFF	TGTGCCAGCAGCGACTCGGGGCCAAGCGGGAGGTTGGATGAGCAGTTCTTC
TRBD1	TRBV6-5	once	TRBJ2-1	CASSYTGGSNEQFF	TGTGCCAGCAGTTACACAGGGGGCTCCAATGAGCAGTTCTTC
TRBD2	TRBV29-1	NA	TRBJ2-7	CSVGTSDSYEQYF	TGCAGCGTTGGAACTAGCGACTCCTACGAGCAGTACTTC
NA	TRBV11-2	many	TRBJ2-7	CASSLAVEWSSYEQYF	TGTGCCAGCAGCTTAGCAGTGGAATGGAGCTCCTACGAGCAGTACTTC
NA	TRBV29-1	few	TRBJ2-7	CSVVGGSSYEQYF	TGCAGCGTTGTGGGTGGTAGCTCCTACGAGCAGTACTTC
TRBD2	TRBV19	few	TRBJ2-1	CARGTSGYNEQFF	TGTGCCAGGGGGACTAGCGGGTACAATGAGCAGTTCTTC
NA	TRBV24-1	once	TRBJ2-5	CATNQGRGGPETQYF	TGTGCCACTAATCAGGGCAGGGGTGGGCCAGAGACCCAGTACTTC
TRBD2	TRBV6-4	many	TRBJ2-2	CASSEAGTNTGELFF	TGTGCCAGCAGTGAAGCGGGGACTAACACCGGGGAGCTGTTTTTT
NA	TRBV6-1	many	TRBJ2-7	CASNPGDGSYEQYF	TGTGCCAGCAACCCGGGAGACGGTTCCTACGAGCAGTACTTC
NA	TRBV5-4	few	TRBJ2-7	CASSTPLGVGYEQYF	TGTGCCAGCAGCACCCCATTGGGAGTGGGCTACGAGCAGTACTTC
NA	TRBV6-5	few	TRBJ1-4	CASSYGTLNEKLFF	TGTGCCAGCAGTTACGGGACCCTTAATGAAAAACTGTTTTTT
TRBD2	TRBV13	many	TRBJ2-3	CASSFGSFSGRRHTQYF	TGTGCCAGCAGCTTTGGGTCGTTTAGCGGGAGAAGGCATACGCAGTATTTT
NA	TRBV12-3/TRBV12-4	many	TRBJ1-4	CASSIGGEKLFF	TGTGCCAGCAGCATAGGAGGTGAAAAACTGTTTTTT
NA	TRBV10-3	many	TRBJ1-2	CAIRTPGGNYGYTF	TGTGCCATCAGAACACCCGGGGGGAACTATGGCTACACCTTC
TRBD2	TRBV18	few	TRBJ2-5	CASSQSSGSLETQYF	TGTGCCAGCTCACAGTCTAGCGGGAGCCTAGAGACCCAGTACTTC
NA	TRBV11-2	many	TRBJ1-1	CASSLLMNTEAFF	TGTGCCAGCAGCTTATTGATGAACACTGAAGCTTTCTTT
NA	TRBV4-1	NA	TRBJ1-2	CASSQDRNGYTF	TGCGCCAGCAGCCAAGATCGAAATGGCTACACCTTC
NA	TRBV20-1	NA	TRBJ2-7	CSARDLSYEQHF	TGCAGTGCTAGAGACCTCTCCTACGAGCAGCACTTC
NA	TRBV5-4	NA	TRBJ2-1	CASSPPGRNEQFF	TGTGCCAGCAGCCCTCCGGGACGTAATGAGCAGTTCTTC
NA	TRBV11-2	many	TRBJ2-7	CASSLLRDYEQYF	TGTGCCAGCAGCCTGCTCAGGGACTACGAGCAGTACTTC
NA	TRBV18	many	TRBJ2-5	CASSPRAGQETQYF	TGTGCCAGCTCACCACGGGCAGGCCAAGAGACCCAGTACTTC
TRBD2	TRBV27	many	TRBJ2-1	CASSLSLAGANEQFF	TGTGCCAGCAGTTTATCTCTAGCGGGAGCCAATGAGCAGTTCTTC
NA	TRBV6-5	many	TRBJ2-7	CASSYSTVFRAGALSYEQYF	TGTGCCAGCAGTTACTCGACAGTGTTCAGGGCAGGGGCCCTCTCCTACGAGCAGTACTTC
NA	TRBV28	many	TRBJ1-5	CARSVVRPQHF	TGTGCCAGGTCGGTCGTTCGGCCCCAGCATTTT
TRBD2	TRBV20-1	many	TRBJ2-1	CSARDEAGAVYNEQFF	TGCAGTGCTAGAGATGAGGCGGGAGCGGTCTACAATGAGCAGTTCTTC
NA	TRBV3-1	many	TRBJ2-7	CASSQENRELEYEQYF	TGTGCCAGCAGCCAAGAAAACCGGGAGCTGGAGTACGAGCAGTACTTC
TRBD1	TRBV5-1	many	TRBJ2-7	CASSLARTGDSYEQYF	TGCGCCAGCAGCCTAGCCAGGACAGGGGACTCCTACGAGCAGTACTTC
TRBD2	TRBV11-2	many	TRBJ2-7	CASSRYPPSGTYEQYF	TGTGCCAGCAGCCGATACCCCCCTAGCGGGACCTACGAGCAGTACTTC
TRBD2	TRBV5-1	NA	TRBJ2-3	CASSLLVLAGGGTDTQYF	TGCGCCAGCAGCTTGTTGGTACTAGCGGGAGGAGGCACAGATACGCAGTATTTT
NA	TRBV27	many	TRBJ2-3	CASSLSGRGTDTQYF	TGTGCCAGCAGTTTGTCCGGGCGAGGCACAGATACGCAGTATTTT
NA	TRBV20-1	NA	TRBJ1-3	CSARSPSQAYGNTIYF	TGCAGTGCTAGATCGCCGTCCCAGGCATATGGAAACACCATATATTTT
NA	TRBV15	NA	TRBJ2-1	CATSREWGSSYNEQFF	TGTGCCACCAGCAGAGAGTGGGGGAGCTCCTACAATGAGCAGTTCTTC
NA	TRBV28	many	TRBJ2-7	CASRSPGALSYEQYF	TGTGCCAGCAGATCACCCGGGGCCCTCTCCTACGAGCAGTACTTC
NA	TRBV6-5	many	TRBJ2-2	CASSYPGMGTGELFF	TGTGCCAGCAGTTACCCAGGGATGGGCACCGGGGAGCTGTTTTTT
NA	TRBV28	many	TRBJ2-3	CASSFGSTDTQYF	TGTGCCAGCAGTTTCGGGAGCACAGATACGCAGTATTTT
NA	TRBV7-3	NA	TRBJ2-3	CASSKTGSGTDTQYF	TGTGCCAGCAGCAAGACGGGTTCGGGCACAGATACGCAGTATTTT